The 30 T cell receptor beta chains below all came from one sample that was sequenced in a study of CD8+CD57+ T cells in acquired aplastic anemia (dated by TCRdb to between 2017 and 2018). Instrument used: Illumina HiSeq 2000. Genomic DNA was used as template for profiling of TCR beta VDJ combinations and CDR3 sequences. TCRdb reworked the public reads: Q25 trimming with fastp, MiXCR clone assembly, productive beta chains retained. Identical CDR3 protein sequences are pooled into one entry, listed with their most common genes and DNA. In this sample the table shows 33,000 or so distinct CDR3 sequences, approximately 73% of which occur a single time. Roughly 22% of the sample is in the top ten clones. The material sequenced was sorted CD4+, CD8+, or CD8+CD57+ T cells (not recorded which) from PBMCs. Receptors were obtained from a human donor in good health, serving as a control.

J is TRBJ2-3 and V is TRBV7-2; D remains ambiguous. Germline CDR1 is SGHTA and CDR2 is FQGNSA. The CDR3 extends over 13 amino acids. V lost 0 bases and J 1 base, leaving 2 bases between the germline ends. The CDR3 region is CASSLARTDTQYF. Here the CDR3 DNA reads TGTGCCAGCAGCTTAGCTCGCACAGATACGCAGTATTTT.

DNA for the CDR3: TGTGCCAGCAGTGAATATGGCAATCAGCCCCAGCATTTT. It is translated as CASSEYGNQPQHF. The chain recombines TRBV25-1 with TRBJ1-5; D not certain. CDR3 length: 13 amino acids. Germline V gene sequence: CDR1 MGHDK, CDR2 SYGVNS. Trimming took off 0 bases at V and 2 bases at J, with 2 bases between the two ends.

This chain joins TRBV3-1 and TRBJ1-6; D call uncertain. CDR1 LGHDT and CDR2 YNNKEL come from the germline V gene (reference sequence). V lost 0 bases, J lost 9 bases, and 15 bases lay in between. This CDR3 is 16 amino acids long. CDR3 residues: CASSQDLAGSGSPLHF. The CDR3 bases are TGTGCCAGCAGCCAAGATCTGGCGGGTAGTGGTTCACCCCTCCACTTT.

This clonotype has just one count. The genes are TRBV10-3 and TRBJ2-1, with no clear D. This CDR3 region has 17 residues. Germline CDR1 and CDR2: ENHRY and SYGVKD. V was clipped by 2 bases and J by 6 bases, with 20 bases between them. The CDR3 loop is CAISELWARPVGNEQFF. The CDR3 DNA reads TGTGCCATCAGTGAGCTTTGGGCCCGCCCTGTAGGCAATGAGCAGTTCTTC.

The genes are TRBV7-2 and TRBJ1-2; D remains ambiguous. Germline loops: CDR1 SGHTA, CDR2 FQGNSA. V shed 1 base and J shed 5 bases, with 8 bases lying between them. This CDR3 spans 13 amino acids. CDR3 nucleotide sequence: TGTGCCAGCAGCTTAGAGTCCTTTTATGGCTACACCTTC. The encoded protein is CASSLESFYGYTF. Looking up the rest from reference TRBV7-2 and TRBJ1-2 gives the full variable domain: GAGVSQSPSNKVTEKGKDVELRCDPISGHTALYWYRQSLGQGLEFLIYFQGNSAPDKSGLPSDRFSAERTGGSVSTLTIQRTQQEDSAVYLCASSLESFYGYTFGSGTRLTVV.

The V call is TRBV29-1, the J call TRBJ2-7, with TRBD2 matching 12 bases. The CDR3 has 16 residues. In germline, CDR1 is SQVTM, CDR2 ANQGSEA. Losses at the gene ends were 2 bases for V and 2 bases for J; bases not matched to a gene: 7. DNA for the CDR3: TGCAGCGTTGAAAGCCGACTAGCGGGGGTGACCTACGAGCAGTACTTC. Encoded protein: CSVESRLAGVTYEQYF.

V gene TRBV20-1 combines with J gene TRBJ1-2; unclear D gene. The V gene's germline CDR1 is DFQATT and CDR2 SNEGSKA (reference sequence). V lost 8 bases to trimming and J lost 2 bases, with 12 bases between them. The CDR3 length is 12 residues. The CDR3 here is CSSWTANYGYTF. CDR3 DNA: TGCAGTTCGTGGACCGCCAACTATGGCTACACCTTC.

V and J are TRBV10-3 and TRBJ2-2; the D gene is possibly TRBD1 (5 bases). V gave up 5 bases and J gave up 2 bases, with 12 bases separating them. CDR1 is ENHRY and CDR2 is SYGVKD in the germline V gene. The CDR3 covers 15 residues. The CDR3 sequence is CAISRSGLNTGELFF. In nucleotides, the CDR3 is TGTGCCATCAGTCGGTCAGGGCTTAACACCGGGGAGCTGTTTTTT.

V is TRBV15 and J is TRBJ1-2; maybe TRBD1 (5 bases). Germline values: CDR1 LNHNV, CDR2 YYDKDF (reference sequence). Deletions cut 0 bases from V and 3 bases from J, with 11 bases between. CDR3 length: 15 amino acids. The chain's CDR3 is CATSRDRWGDYGYTF. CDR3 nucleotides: TGTGCCACCAGCAGAGATAGATGGGGCGACTATGGCTACACCTTC.

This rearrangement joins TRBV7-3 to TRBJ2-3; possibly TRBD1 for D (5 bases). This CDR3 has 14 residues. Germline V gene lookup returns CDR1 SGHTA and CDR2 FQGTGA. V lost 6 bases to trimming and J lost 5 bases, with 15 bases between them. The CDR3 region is CASRLEKGEDTQYF. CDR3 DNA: TGTGCCAGCAGATTAGAAAAAGGGGAAGATACGCAGTATTTT.

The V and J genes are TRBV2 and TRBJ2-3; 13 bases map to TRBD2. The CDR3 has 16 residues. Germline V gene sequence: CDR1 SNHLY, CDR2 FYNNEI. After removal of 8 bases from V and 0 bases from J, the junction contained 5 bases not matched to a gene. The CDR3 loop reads CASGTSGITSTDTQYF. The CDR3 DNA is TGTGCCAGCGGGACTAGCGGGATCACTAGCACAGATACGCAGTATTTT. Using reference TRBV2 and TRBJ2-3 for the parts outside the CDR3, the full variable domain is EPEVTQTPSHQVTQMGQEVILRCVPISNHLYFYWYRQILGQKVEFLVSFYNNEISEKSEIFDDQFSVERPDGSNFTLKIRSTKLEDSAMYFCASGTSGITSTDTQYFGPGTRLTVL.

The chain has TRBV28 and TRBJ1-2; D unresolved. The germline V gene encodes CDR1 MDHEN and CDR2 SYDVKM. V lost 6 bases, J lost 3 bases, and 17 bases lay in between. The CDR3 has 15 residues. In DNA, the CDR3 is TGTGCCAGCAGCTTCGGTACGGGGAGGGACTATGGCTACACCTTC. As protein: CASSFGTGRDYGYTF.

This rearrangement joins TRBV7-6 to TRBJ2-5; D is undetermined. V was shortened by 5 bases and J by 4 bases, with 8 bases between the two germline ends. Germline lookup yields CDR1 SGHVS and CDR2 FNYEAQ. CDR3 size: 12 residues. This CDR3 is CASSPQLETQYF. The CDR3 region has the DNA TGTGCCAGCAGCCCCCAACTAGAGACCCAGTACTTC. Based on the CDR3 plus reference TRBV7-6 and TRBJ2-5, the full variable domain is GAGVSQSPRYKVTKRGQDVALRCDPISGHVSLYWYRQALGQGPEFLTYFNYEAQQDKSGLPNDRFSAERPEGSISTLTIQRTEQRDSAMYRCASSPQLETQYFGPGTRLLVL.

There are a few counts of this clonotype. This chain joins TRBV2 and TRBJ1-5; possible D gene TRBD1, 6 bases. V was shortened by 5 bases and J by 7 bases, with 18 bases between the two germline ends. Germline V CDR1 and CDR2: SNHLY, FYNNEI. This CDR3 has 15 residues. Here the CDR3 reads CASSPTTGTGQPQHF. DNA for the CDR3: TGTGCCAGCAGTCCTACTACAGGGACCGGCCAGCCCCAGCATTTT.

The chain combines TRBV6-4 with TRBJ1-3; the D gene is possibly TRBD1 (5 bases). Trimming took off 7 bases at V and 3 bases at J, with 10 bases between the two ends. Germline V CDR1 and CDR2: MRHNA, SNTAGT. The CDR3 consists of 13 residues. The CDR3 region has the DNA TGTGCCAGCAAACAAAGGGGTGGAAACACCATATATTTT. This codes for CASKQRGGNTIYF.

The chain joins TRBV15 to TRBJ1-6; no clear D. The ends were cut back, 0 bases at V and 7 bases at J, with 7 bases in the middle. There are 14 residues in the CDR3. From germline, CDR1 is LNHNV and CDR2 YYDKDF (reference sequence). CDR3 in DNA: TGTGCCACCAGCAGAGATCAACGGAATTCACCCCTCCACTTT. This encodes CATSRDQRNSPLHF.

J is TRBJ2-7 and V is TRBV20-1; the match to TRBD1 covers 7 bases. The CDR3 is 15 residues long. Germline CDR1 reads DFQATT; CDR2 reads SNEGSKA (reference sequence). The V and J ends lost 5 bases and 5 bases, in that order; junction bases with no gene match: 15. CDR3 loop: CSAPRRTGLSHEQYF. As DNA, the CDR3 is TGCAGTGCTCCTCGCCGGACAGGTTTAAGCCACGAGCAGTACTTC.

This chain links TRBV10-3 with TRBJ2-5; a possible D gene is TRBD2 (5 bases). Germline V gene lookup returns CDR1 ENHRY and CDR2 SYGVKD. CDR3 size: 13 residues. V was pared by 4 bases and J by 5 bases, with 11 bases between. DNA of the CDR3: TGTGCCATCAGTGGGACCGGCGGGGAGACCCAGTACTTC. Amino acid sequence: CAISGTGGETQYF.

The CDR3 protein is CASSGALTSTGYTF. CDR3 in DNA: TGTGCCAGCAGTGGGGCGCTAACCTCTACGGGCTACACCTTC. This sequence joins TRBV2 and TRBJ1-2; D ambiguous. V lost 4 bases to trimming and J lost 8 bases, with 17 bases between them. Germline CDR1 SNHLY, CDR2 FYNNEI. This CDR3 is 14 amino acids long. Full variable domain (missing parts from reference TRBV2 and TRBJ1-2): EPEVTQTPSHQVTQMGQEVILRCVPISNHLYFYWYRQILGQKVEFLVSFYNNEISEKSEIFDDQFSVERPDGSNFTLKIRSTKLEDSAMYFCASSGALTSTGYTFGSGTRLTVV.

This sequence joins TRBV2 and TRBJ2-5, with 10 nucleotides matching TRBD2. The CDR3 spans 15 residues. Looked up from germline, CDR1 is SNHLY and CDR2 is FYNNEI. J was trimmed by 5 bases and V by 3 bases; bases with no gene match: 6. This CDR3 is CASSERLAGVETQYF. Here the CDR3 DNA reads TGTGCCAGCAGTGAGAGGCTAGCGGGAGTTGAGACCCAGTACTTC.

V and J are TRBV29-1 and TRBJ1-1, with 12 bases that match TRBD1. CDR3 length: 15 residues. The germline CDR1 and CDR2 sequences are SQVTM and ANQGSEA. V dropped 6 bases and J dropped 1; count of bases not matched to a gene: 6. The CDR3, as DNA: TGCAGCGTGAGGGGGACAGGGGGCTCGAACACTGAAGCTTTCTTT. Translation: CSVRGTGGSNTEAFF.

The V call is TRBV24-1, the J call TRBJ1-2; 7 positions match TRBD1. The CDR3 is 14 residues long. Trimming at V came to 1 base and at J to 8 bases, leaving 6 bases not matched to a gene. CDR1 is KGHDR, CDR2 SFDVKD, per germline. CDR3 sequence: CATSDFTGVVGYTF. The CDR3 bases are TGTGCCACCAGTGATTTTACAGGGGTGGTCGGCTACACCTTC.

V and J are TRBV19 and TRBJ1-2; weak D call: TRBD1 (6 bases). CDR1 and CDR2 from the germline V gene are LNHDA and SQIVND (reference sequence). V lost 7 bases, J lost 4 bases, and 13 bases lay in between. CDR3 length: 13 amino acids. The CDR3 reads CASTSTGFYGYTF. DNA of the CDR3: TGTGCCAGTACATCGACAGGCTTCTATGGCTACACCTTC.

The CDR3 loop is CATSSRRGSSETQYF. CDR3 DNA: TGTGCCACCAGCTCGCGGAGGGGGTCGTCGGAGACCCAGTACTTC. The chain is built from TRBV15 and TRBJ2-5, with D perhaps matching TRBD1 or TRBD2 (6 bases each). The V end lost 5 bases, the J end lost 5 bases, and 18 bases lay between the germline ends. The germline gives CDR1 LNHNV, CDR2 YYDKDF (reference sequence). This CDR3 spans 15 amino acids.

The CDR3 loop reads CASSLTGTTSTDTQYF. Here the CDR3 DNA reads TGTGCCAGCAGCCTCACAGGGACTACTAGCACAGATACGCAGTATTTT. The chain joins TRBV7-4 to TRBJ2-3, with D possibly TRBD2 on 7 matching bases. The V and J ends lost 5 bases and 0 bases respectively, with 15 bases between them. This CDR3 has 16 residues. Germline V CDR1 and CDR2: SGHVT, SQSDAQ.

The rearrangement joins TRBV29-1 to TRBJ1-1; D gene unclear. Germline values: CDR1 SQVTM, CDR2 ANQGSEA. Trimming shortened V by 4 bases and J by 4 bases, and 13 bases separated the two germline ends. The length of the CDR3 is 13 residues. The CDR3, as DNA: TGCAGCGTTGTTTTAGGGTTGGGCACTGAAGCTTTCTTT. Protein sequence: CSVVLGLGTEAFF.

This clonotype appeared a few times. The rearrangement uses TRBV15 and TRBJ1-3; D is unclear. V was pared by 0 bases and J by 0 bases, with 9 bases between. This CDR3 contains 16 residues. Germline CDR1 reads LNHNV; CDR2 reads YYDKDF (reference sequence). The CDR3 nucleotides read TGTGCCACCAGCAGAGATCTACGGATCTCTGGAAACACCATATATTTT. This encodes CATSRDLRISGNTIYF.

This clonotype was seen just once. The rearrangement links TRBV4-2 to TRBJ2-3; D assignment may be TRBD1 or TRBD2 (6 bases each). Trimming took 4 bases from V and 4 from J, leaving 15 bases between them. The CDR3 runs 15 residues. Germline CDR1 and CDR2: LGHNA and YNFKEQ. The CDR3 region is CASSPEVGGPDTQYF. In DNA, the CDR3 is TGTGCCAGCAGCCCAGAAGTGGGGGGCCCAGATACGCAGTATTTT.

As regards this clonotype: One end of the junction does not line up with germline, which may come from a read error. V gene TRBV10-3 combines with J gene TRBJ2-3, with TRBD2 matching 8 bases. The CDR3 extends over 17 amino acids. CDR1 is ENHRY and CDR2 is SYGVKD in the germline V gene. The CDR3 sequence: CASSVPGLGISTDTQYF. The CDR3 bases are TGTGCCAGCAGTGTACCGGGACTAGGGATCTCCACAGATACGCAGTATTTT.

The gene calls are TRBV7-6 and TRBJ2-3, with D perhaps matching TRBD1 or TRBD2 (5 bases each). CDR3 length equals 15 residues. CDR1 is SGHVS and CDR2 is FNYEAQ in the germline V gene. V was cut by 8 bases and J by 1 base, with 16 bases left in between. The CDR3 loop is CASFVGDLRTDTQYF. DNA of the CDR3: TGTGCCAGCTTCGTGGGGGACCTTCGCACAGATACGCAGTATTTT.